This T cell receptor beta chain is from a study of blood T cell repertoires in COVID-19. Study context: PBMCs, B-cell-depleted T cells, or T cells were the source of the cDNA or gDNA that made up the material.

Per the authors' pipeline: Amplification of reference gene primers provided the estimated nucleated cell counts. Clones were read by immunoSEQ multiplex PCR, and TCRdb kept only the in-frame ones, dropping some. D and trimming come from the DNA, and the V and J calls and clone size come from that table. The sample yields over 200,000 clones, roughly 87% seen once. There are a few counts of this clone. Trimming took 8 bases from V and 8 from J, leaving 9 bases between them. This CDR3 spans 10 amino acids. The TCR comes from a middle-aged man with active or convalescent COVID-19. The rearrangement joins TRBV12-3 or TRBV12-4 to TRBJ1-1; D ambiguous. The sequenced sample was peripheral blood. The CDR3 nucleotides are TGTGCCAGCGCGGGCCCCGAAGCTTTCTTT. Protein sequence: CASAGPEAFF.